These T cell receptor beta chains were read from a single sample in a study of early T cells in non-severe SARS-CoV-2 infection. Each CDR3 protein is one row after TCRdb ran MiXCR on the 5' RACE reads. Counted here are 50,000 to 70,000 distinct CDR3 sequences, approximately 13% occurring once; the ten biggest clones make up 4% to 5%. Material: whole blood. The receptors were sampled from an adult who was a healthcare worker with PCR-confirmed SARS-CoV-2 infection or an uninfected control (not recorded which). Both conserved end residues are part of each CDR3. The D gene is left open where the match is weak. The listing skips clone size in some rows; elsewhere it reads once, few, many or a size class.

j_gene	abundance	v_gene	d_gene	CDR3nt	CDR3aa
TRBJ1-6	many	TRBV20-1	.	TGCAGTGCTAGAGCATCTAATAATTCACCCCTCCACTTT	CSARASNNSPLHF
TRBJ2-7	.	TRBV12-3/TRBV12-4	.	TGTGCCAGCAGTTACACAGGCGAGCAGTACTTC	CASSYTGEQYF
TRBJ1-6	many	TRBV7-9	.	TGTGCCAGCAGCTCCTCCGGGCCCGGAGATAATTCACCCCTCCACTTT	CASSSSGPGDNSPLHF
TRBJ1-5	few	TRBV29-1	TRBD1	TGCAGCGTTTGGGACAGGGGGTATCAGCCCCAGCATTTT	CSVWDRGYQPQHF
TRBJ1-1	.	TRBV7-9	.	TGTGCCAGCAGCCTGTATCCCCAGGGGTTTGGCACTGAAGCTTTCTTT	CASSLYPQGFGTEAFF
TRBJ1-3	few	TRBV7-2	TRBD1	TGTGCCAGCAGCTTAAACAGGGGGAACACCATATATTTT	CASSLNRGNTIYF
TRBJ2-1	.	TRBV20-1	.	TGCAGTGCTCGCCCAACTGTGACGGAGAGCTCCTACAATGAGCAGTTCTTC	CSARPTVTESSYNEQFF
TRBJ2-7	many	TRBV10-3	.	TGTGCCACCTCCAACCCCTACTCTCGCGCCACCTACGAGCAGTACTTC	CATSNPYSRATYEQYF
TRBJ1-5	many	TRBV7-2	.	TGTGCCAGCAGCGAAACACACAAGCGGCAGCCCCAGCATTTT	CASSETHKRQPQHF
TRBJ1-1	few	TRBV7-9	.	TGTGCCAGCAGCCATGGAACGAATATGAACACTGAAGCTTTCTTT	CASSHGTNMNTEAFF
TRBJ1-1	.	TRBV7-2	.	TGTGCCAGCAGCCTAGGGTCGGGGATGGGGACTGAAGCTTTCTTT	CASSLGSGMGTEAFF
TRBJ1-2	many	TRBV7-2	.	TGTGCCAGCAGCCGCTCGGCCGACCGCGGAGGCTACACCTTC	CASSRSADRGGYTF
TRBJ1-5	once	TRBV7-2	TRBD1	TGTGCCAGCAGCACGGGGACAGCTAAGCCCCAGCATTTT	CASSTGTAKPQHF
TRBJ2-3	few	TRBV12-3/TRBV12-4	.	TGTGCCAGCAGTTTTGTGACAGATACGCAGTATTTT	CASSFVTDTQYF
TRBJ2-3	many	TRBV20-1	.	TGCAGTGCTGACCGGGACGGTTTCACAGATACGCAGTATTTT	CSADRDGFTDTQYF
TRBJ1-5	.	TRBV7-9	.	TGTGCCAGCAGCCACCGGGGAAGCAATCAGCCCCAGCATTTT	CASSHRGSNQPQHF
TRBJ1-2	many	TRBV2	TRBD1	TGTGCCAGCAGTGAAAAACAGGGGGGCTATGGCTACACCTTC	CASSEKQGGYGYTF